These 20 T cell receptor beta chains originate from one sample sequenced in a study of CD8 T cells in Susac syndrome. Random hexamers were used to reverse transcribe an amount of about 0.5 to 1 ug RNA. In TCRdb, the immunoSEQ multiplex PCR reads were re-called with MiXCR into one record per CDR3 protein. The table lists about 150,000 distinct CDR3 sequences, 90% to 97% of them singletons. Source material: CD4+ T cells from PBMCs. The receptors derive from a human donor with Susac syndrome.

This clonotype was recorded once. The chain is built from TRBV6-5 and TRBJ2-3; tentative D call: TRBD2 (5 bases). This CDR3 region has 14 residues. With 7 bases removed from V and 1 base from J, the gap between germline ends came to 12 bases. Looked up from germline, CDR1 is MNHEY and CDR2 is SVGAGI. The CDR3 region has the DNA TGTGCCAGCACCGCGGGCGTGGGCACAGATACGCAGTATTTT. This gives the protein CASTAGVGTDTQYF.

This rearrangement joins TRBV7-6 to TRBJ2-5; possible D gene TRBD2, 5 bases. The CDR3 spans 14 residues. V was shortened by 3 bases and J by 4 bases, with 12 bases between the two germline ends. CDR1 is SGHVS, CDR2 FNYEAQ, per germline. This CDR3 is CASSFPGLLETQYF. As DNA, the CDR3 is TGTGCCAGCAGCTTCCCGGGATTACTAGAGACCCAGTACTTC. Variable domain in full (rest from reference TRBV7-6 and TRBJ2-5): GAGVSQSPRYKVTKRGQDVALRCDPISGHVSLYWYRQALGQGPEFLTYFNYEAQQDKSGLPNDRFSAERPEGSISTLTIQRTEQRDSAMYRCASSFPGLLETQYFGPGTRLLVL.

The rearrangement uses TRBV2 and TRBJ2-7; no clear D gene. This CDR3 region has 13 residues. Germline lookup yields CDR1 SNHLY and CDR2 FYNNEI. V was cut by 4 bases and J by 2 bases, with 9 bases left in between. The chain's CDR3 is CASSGGQTYEQYF. DNA of the CDR3: TGTGCCAGCAGTGGTGGGCAGACCTACGAGCAGTACTTC.

This chain links TRBV27 with TRBJ2-3, with D maybe TRBD1 (5 bases). Germline V gene sequence: CDR1 MNHEY, CDR2 SMNVEV (reference sequence). This CDR3 spans 14 amino acids. Trimming removed 8 bases at V and 4 bases at J, with 16 bases between. DNA of the CDR3: TGTGCCAGCGCCCTGGGGCTCACTCCAGATACGCAGTATTTT. Its translation is CASALGLTPDTQYF.

V and J are TRBV29-1 and TRBJ1-2; D is perhaps TRBD1 (5 bases). This CDR3 spans 12 amino acids. Germline CDR1 and CDR2: SQVTM and ANQGSEA. V dropped 4 bases and J dropped 8 bases, with 14 bases sitting between them. CDR3 sequence reads: CSVGAGTEGYTF. The CDR3 DNA sequence: TGCAGCGTTGGGGCCGGGACCGAGGGCTACACCTTC. Combining the CDR3 with reference TRBV29-1 and TRBJ1-2 gives the whole variable domain SAVISQKPSRDICQRGTSLTIQCQVDSQVTMMFWYRQQPGQSLTLIATANQGSEATYESGFVIDKFPISRPNLTFSTLTVSNMSPEDSSIYLCSVGAGTEGYTFGSGTRLTVV.

The rearrangement uses TRBV7-9 and TRBJ2-1; a possible D gene is TRBD1 (5 bases). The CDR3 extends over 15 amino acids. In germline, CDR1 is SEHNR, CDR2 FQNEAQ (reference sequence). Trimming took 1 base from V and 4 from J, leaving 11 bases between them. The CDR3 is CASSLVRARYNEQFF. In DNA form, the CDR3 reads TGTGCCAGCAGCTTAGTCAGGGCCAGATACAATGAGCAGTTCTTC.

V is TRBV7-9 and J is TRBJ1-6; 8 bases match TRBD1. The CDR3 is made up of 14 amino acids. After removal of 4 bases from V and 6 bases from J, the junction contained 2 bases not matched to a gene. CDR1 is SEHNR and CDR2 is FQNEAQ in the germline V gene (reference sequence). As DNA, the CDR3 is TGTGCCAGCAGCTCGGGACAGGTTAATTCACCCCTCCACTTT. It specifies CASSSGQVNSPLHF.

The chain employs TRBV6-5 and TRBJ2-2; either TRBD1 or TRBD2 may fit D (5 bases each). In germline, CDR1 is MNHEY, CDR2 SVGAGI. CDR3 length equals 14 residues. Trimming removed 6 bases at V and 7 bases at J, with 15 bases between. CDR3 DNA: TGTGCCAGCAGAAGGGACCCGAGGGACGGGGAGCTGTTTTTT. Protein product: CASRRDPRDGELFF.

This chain links TRBV12-3 or TRBV12-4 with TRBJ2-7; D possibly corresponds to TRBD1 (5 bases). The CDR3 sequence is 12 residues long. Trimming removed 3 bases from V and 11 bases from J, with 14 bases in between. The CDR3 reads CASSLGSQGKYF. The CDR3, as DNA: TGTGCCAGCAGTTTGGGTTCGCAGGGCAAGTACTTC.

CDR3 sequence (DNA): TGTGCCAGCAGCCAAGATTATAAGGATACGCAGTATTTT. Protein sequence: CASSQDYKDTQYF. The genes are TRBV14 and TRBJ2-3; D ambiguous. The CDR3 has 13 residues. The V end was cut by 0 bases, the J end by 6 bases, with 7 bases between. CDR1 is SGHDN, CDR2 FVKESK, per germline. Using reference TRBV14 and TRBJ2-3 for the parts outside the CDR3, the full variable domain is EAGVTQFPSHSVIEKGQTVTLRCDPISGHDNLYWYRRVMGKEIKFLLHFVKESKQDESGMPNNRFLAERTGGTYSTLKVQPAELEDSGVYFCASSQDYKDTQYFGPGTRLTVL.

This clonotype is a singleton in its sample. The genes are TRBV5-4 and TRBJ1-2, with 7 bases matching TRBD1. With V trimmed by 4 bases and J by 4 bases, 4 bases remained unmatched. The CDR3 has 13 amino acids. Looked up from germline, CDR1 is SGHNT and CDR2 is YYREEE (reference sequence). CDR3 in amino acids: CASSQDRVYGYTF. Here the CDR3 DNA reads TGTGCCAGCAGCCAAGACAGGGTCTATGGCTACACCTTC. The complete variable domain, with remaining parts taken from reference TRBV5-4 and TRBJ1-2, reads ETGVTQSPTHLIKTRGQQVTLRCSSQSGHNTVSWYQQALGQGPQFIFQYYREEENGRGNFPPRFSGLQFPNYSSELNVNALELDDSALYLCASSQDRVYGYTFGSGTRLTVV.

The genes are TRBV19 and TRBJ2-1; D is unresolved. V lost 8 bases and J 4 bases, leaving 9 bases between the germline ends. This CDR3 is 12 amino acids long. Germline V gene sequence: CDR1 LNHDA, CDR2 SQIVND (reference sequence). The CDR3 loop reads CASGQYYNEQFF. The DNA of the CDR3 is TGTGCCAGTGGCCAGTATTACAATGAGCAGTTCTTC.

The genes are TRBV29-1 and TRBJ2-3, with 14 bases fitting TRBD2. The CDR3 runs to 18 residues. V lost 1 base and J lost 3; bases outside the gene matches: 9. Germline V gene lookup returns CDR1 SQVTM and CDR2 ANQGSEA. The CDR3 here is CSVEGGLAGVSRTDTQYF. In DNA, the CDR3 is TGCAGCGTTGAAGGGGGACTAGCGGGAGTTAGTAGGACAGATACGCAGTATTTT.

The rearrangement uses TRBV4-1 and TRBJ2-5; D may match TRBD1 or TRBD2 (5 bases each). V was clipped by 3 bases and J by 4 bases, with 18 bases between them. The CDR3 has 16 residues. Germline V gene sequence: CDR1 MGHRA, CDR2 YSYEKL. The CDR3 nucleotides read TGCGCCAGCAGCCATCTACTACGGGTGGGACGAGAGACCCAGTACTTC. This gives the protein CASSHLLRVGRETQYF.

For the CDR3, the DNA is TGTGCCAGCAGTGAAGGGGGGGCCGTGGGGGGCTACACCTTC. Encoded protein: CASSEGGAVGGYTF. This chain links TRBV2 with TRBJ1-2, with D perhaps TRBD1 (6 bases). Germline CDR1 is SNHLY and CDR2 is FYNNEI. V dropped 1 base and J dropped 8 bases, with 14 bases sitting between them. This CDR3 has 14 residues.

The rearrangement uses TRBV7-2 and TRBJ1-1; weak D call: TRBD1 (5 bases). CDR3 length: 15 amino acids. Germline loops: CDR1 SGHTA, CDR2 FQGNSA. V was pared by 5 bases and J by 5 bases, with 18 bases between. The CDR3 DNA is TGTGCCAGCAGCCCTATCGGGGGGGTAGGGACTGAAGCTTTCTTT. Protein product: CASSPIGGVGTEAFF.

The rearrangement uses TRBV6-2 or TRBV6-3 and TRBJ2-1, with TRBD2 identical over 8 bases. Germline-derived CDR1 and CDR2 are MNHEY and SVGEGT. V lost 2 bases to trimming and J lost 7 bases; unmatched junction nucleotides: 4. This CDR3 has 14 residues. The CDR3 sequence is CASSYVGLGNEQFF. The DNA for the CDR3 is TGTGCCAGCAGTTACGTGGGACTAGGGAATGAGCAGTTCTTC.

The V gene is TRBV24-1, the J gene TRBJ2-1; 7 nucleotides match TRBD2. With V trimmed by 3 bases and J by 7 bases, 11 bases remained unmatched. Germline lookup yields CDR1 KGHDR and CDR2 SFDVKD. The length of the CDR3 is 16 residues. In nucleotides, the CDR3 is TGTGCCACCAGTGATAATCGACTAGCAAGCATAAATGAGCAGTTCTTC. The encoded protein is CATSDNRLASINEQFF.

Only one count was recorded for this clonotype. This rearrangement joins TRBV29-1 to TRBJ2-3; D may be TRBD1 (5 bases). This CDR3 comprises 15 residues. Germline V lookup: CDR1 SQVTM, CDR2 ANQGSEA. Trimming shortened V by 4 bases and J by 4 bases, and 18 bases separated the two germline ends. This CDR3 is CSVAVTVDPSDTQYF. CDR3 bases: TGCAGCGTTGCGGTGACAGTCGATCCATCAGATACGCAGTATTTT.

This chain's CDR3 is CASSYGGDREYEQYF. The DNA for the CDR3 is TGTGCCAGCAGTTACGGGGGGGACAGGGAGTACGAGCAGTACTTC. The rearrangement uses TRBV6-5 and TRBJ2-7; 9 bases line up with TRBD1. The CDR3 loop spans 15 amino acids. Germline assignment: CDR1 MNHEY and CDR2 SVGAGI. J was trimmed by 4 bases and V by 2 bases; bases with no gene match: 6.